The 15 T cell receptor beta chains in this list originate from one sample, sequenced in a study of blood T cell repertoires in COVID-19. Assay: immunoSEQ multiplex PCR; the TCRdb copy retains only in-frame clones and omits some. The repertoire holds approximately 300,000 clones, with roughly 90% as singletons. The sample was peripheral blood. These receptor sequences come from a man between 18 and 35 years old who had recovered from COVID-19.

Points on this clone: Germline is not matched at one junction end, which may reflect a read error. The genes are TRBV5-1 and TRBJ2-2; TRBD1 is a possible D gene (5 bases). This CDR3 has 14 residues. Looked up from germline, CDR1 is SGHRS and CDR2 is YFSETQ. The CDR3 sequence is CASRQDTWTAELFF. The CDR3 coding sequence is TGCGCCAGCAGGCAGGACACCTGGACCGCGGAGCTGTTTTTT.

This sequence joins TRBV19 and TRBJ1-2; tentatively, D is TRBD1 (6 bases). The germline gives CDR1 LNHDA, CDR2 SQIVND (reference sequence). The CDR3 loop spans 16 amino acids. V was trimmed by 6 bases and J by 3 bases, leaving 20 bases between them. The CDR3 region is CASSLPRGAGDYGYTF. The CDR3 DNA sequence: TGTGCCAGTAGCCTCCCCAGGGGCGCAGGTGACTATGGCTACACCTTC.

This rearrangement joins TRBV6-5 to TRBJ1-1; D remains ambiguous. CDR3 length: 13 residues. The V gene's germline CDR1 is MNHEY and CDR2 SVGAGI. Trimming shortened V by 6 bases and J by 0 bases, and 8 bases separated the two germline ends. This CDR3 is CASRILMNTEAFF. CDR3 nucleotides: TGTGCCAGCAGAATACTGATGAACACTGAAGCTTTCTTT.

In its sample, this clone was seen once. The CDR3 sequence is CASSIGAVKPQHF. DNA of the CDR3: TGTGCCAGTAGTATAGGGGCTGTAAAGCCCCAGCATTTT. The gene calls are TRBV19 and TRBJ1-5, with no clear D. CDR1 and CDR2 (germline): LNHDA, SQIVND (reference sequence). This CDR3 contains 13 residues. V was cut by 1 base and J by 8 bases, with 9 bases left in between.

This chain uses TRBV7-2 with TRBJ1-2, with D maybe TRBD1 (5 bases). V was clipped by 2 bases and J by 4 bases, with 17 bases between them. CDR3 length equals 16 residues. Per the germline V gene, CDR1 is SGHTA and CDR2 is FQGNSA. The CDR3 region is CASSLSLGAAGYGYTF. CDR3 nucleotide sequence: TGTGCCAGCAGCTTAAGCCTTGGGGCGGCCGGCTATGGCTACACCTTC.

DNA of the CDR3: TGTGCCAGCAGTCCCCAGGGGGACAATGAGCAGTTCTTC. Translated, it gives CASSPQGDNEQFF. The chain is built from TRBV27 and TRBJ2-1, with TRBD1 matching over 7 bases. With 5 bases clipped from V and 5 bases from J, the junction kept 3 bases outside the gene matches. The germline V gene has CDR1 MNHEY and CDR2 SMNVEV (reference sequence). CDR3 length: 13 amino acids.

In its sample, this clone was seen once. This sequence joins TRBV14 and TRBJ2-1; the match to TRBD2 covers 8 bases. The germline V gene encodes CDR1 SGHDN and CDR2 FVKESK. Losses at the gene ends were 4 bases for V and 3 bases for J; bases not matched to a gene: 5. This CDR3 has 15 residues. CDR3 in amino acids: CASSLQGTSYNEQFF. In nucleotides, the CDR3 is TGTGCCAGCAGCCTCCAAGGGACTAGCTACAATGAGCAGTTCTTC.

The rearrangement uses TRBV4-1 and TRBJ2-5, with D perhaps matching TRBD2 (5 bases). The germline V and J ends were trimmed by 0 bases and 2 bases, with 16 bases remaining between them. In germline, CDR1 is MGHRA, CDR2 YSYEKL. The length of the CDR3 is 17 residues. Here the CDR3 reads CASSQDKASRYQETQYF. CDR3 DNA: TGCGCCAGCAGCCAAGATAAGGCTAGCAGGTATCAAGAGACCCAGTACTTC.

This chain links TRBV7-9 with TRBJ1-5, with no clear D. The CDR3 covers 15 residues. Germline V gene data show CDR1 as SEHNR and CDR2 as FQNEAQ (reference sequence). V dropped 1 base and J dropped 4 bases, with 11 bases sitting between them. The CDR3 here is CASSLGGKENQPQHF. CDR3 bases: TGTGCCAGCAGCTTAGGAGGGAAGGAGAATCAGCCCCAGCATTTT. The full variable domain, in which reference TRBV7-9 and TRBJ1-5 provide the parts outside the CDR3, is DTGVSQNPRHKITKRGQNVTFRCDPISEHNRLYWYRQTLGQGPEFLTYFQNEAQLEKSRLLSDRFSAERPKGSFSTLEIQRTEQGDSAMYLCASSLGGKENQPQHFGDGTRLSIL.

The chain recombines TRBV5-1 with TRBJ1-1; no clear D. The CDR3 is made up of 18 amino acids. The germline gives CDR1 SGHRS, CDR2 YFSETQ. V was pared by 2 bases and J by 3 bases, with 23 bases between. The CDR3 DNA reads as TGCGCCAGCAGCTTTCTTTCTCTAACACAGAATTTGCACACTGAAGCTTTCTTT. It translates to CASSFLSLTQNLHTEAFF.

The chain combines TRBV7-8 with TRBJ2-5, with 7 bases aligning to TRBD2. CDR1 is SGHVS, CDR2 FQNEAQ, per germline. V lost 2 bases and J lost 5; bases outside the gene matches: 2. The CDR3 totals 13 residues. CDR3 amino acids: CASSLRLAETQYF. For the CDR3, the DNA is TGTGCCAGCAGCTTAAGACTAGCCGAGACCCAGTACTTC.

The genes are TRBV7-9 and TRBJ1-4; D unresolved. This CDR3 contains 11 residues. CDR1 and CDR2 (germline): SEHNR, FQNEAQ (reference sequence). V was cut by 5 bases and J by 5 bases, with 3 bases left in between. This CDR3 is CASSPNEKLFF. For the CDR3, the DNA is TGTGCCAGCAGCCCGAATGAAAAACTGTTTTTT.

The chain is built from TRBV6-5 and TRBJ1-5; D is undetermined. V was pared by 6 bases and J by 2 bases, with 11 bases between. There are 14 residues in the CDR3. In germline, CDR1 is MNHEY, CDR2 SVGAGI. This CDR3 is CASSGVGGNQPQHF. CDR3 nucleotides: TGTGCCAGCAGCGGAGTGGGAGGCAATCAGCCCCAGCATTTT.

The chain links TRBV12-3 or TRBV12-4 to TRBJ2-1; D not certain. Deletions cut 3 bases from V and 10 bases from J, with 10 bases between. The CDR3 runs to 12 residues. CDR3 amino acids: CASSFNPGEQFF. CDR3 DNA: TGTGCCAGCAGTTTCAACCCCGGGGAGCAGTTCTTC.

The V gene is TRBV2, the J gene TRBJ2-3; no firm D call. Germline CDR1 is SNHLY and CDR2 is FYNNEI. V was pared by 6 bases and J by 0 bases, with 4 bases between. The CDR3 is 12 residues long. CDR3 loop: CASSPSTDTQYF. CDR3 bases: TGTGCCAGCAGCCCTAGCACAGATACGCAGTATTTT.